This entry lists 18 T cell receptor beta chains sequenced from one sample in a study of blood T cell repertoires in COVID-19. Assay used: immunoSEQ multiplex PCR; TCRdb lists only in-frame clones, some missing. The data show around 140,000 clones, about 80% seen once. Sequencing was done on a sample of PBMCs or T cells enriched from blood (not recorded which). These receptors came from a man in his forties or fifties with acute COVID-19.

The chain has TRBV10-3 and TRBJ1-5, with a possible D match to TRBD1 (5 bases). The V gene's germline CDR1 is ENHRY and CDR2 SYGVKD. The V and J ends lost 11 bases and 3 bases respectively, with 11 bases between them. The CDR3 is made up of 12 amino acids. The CDR3 reads CAVQGSNQPQHF. The CDR3 coding sequence is TGTGCCGTCCAGGGATCCAATCAGCCCCAGCATTTT.

This clone was observed a few times. The chain combines TRBV6-5 with TRBJ2-5; D is possibly TRBD2 (5 bases). The ends were cut back, 2 bases at V and 4 bases at J, with 11 bases in the middle. There are 14 residues in the CDR3. Germline assignment: CDR1 MNHEY and CDR2 SVGAGI. The CDR3 bases are TGTGCCAGCAGTTACGCCGAGGGCAGAGAGACCCAGTACTTC. Encoded protein: CASSYAEGRETQYF.

This clone occurred once. This sequence joins TRBV7-3 and TRBJ2-1; TRBD1 matches 11 bases. From germline, CDR1 is SGHTA and CDR2 FQGTGA. Trimming at V came to 5 bases and at J to 4 bases, leaving 7 bases not matched to a gene. The CDR3 runs 16 residues. CDR3 protein: CASSPRGQGVYNEQFF. CDR3 coding DNA: TGTGCCAGCAGCCCCCGGGGACAGGGGGTTTACAATGAGCAGTTCTTC.

V usage is TRBV30 and J usage is TRBJ2-5, with TRBD2 matching over 13 bases. The CDR3 loop spans 15 amino acids. The J segment lost 6 bases and the V segment lost 3 bases, leaving 7 bases of the junction unmatched. Germline CDR1 and CDR2: GTSNPN and SVGIG (reference sequence). The CDR3 reads CAWSLLLAGGQTQYF. DNA for the CDR3: TGTGCCTGGAGCCTTTTACTAGCGGGGGGGCAGACCCAGTACTTC.

The CDR3 region is CASSLLTDTQYF. CDR3 DNA: TGTGCCAGCAGCCTTCTCACAGATACGCAGTATTTT. V is TRBV3-1 (or the pseudogene TRBV3-2) and J is TRBJ2-3, with D unresolved. V was pared by 4 bases and J by 2 bases, with 4 bases between. The CDR3 is 12 amino acids. Germline V CDR1 and CDR2: LGHDT, YNNKEL (reference sequence).

This chain connects TRBV3-1 (or the pseudogene TRBV3-2) to TRBJ2-2; 12 bases are shared with TRBD2. The CDR3 extends over 18 amino acids. Germline V gene lookup returns CDR1 LGHDT and CDR2 YNNKEL (reference sequence). V trimming: 4 bases; J trimming: 4 bases; junction bases outside the gene matches: 10. CDR3 loop: CASSPLLAGGRGTGELFF. The CDR3 bases are TGTGCCAGCAGCCCCTTACTAGCGGGGGGCCGGGGCACCGGGGAGCTGTTTTTT.

The genes are TRBV29-1 and TRBJ1-1; D is undetermined. Germline assignment: CDR1 SQVTM and CDR2 ANQGSEA. This CDR3 comprises 14 residues. The CDR3 DNA is TGCAGTTCGGGGAGGACCCCCCTTGACACTGAAGCTTTCTTT. Protein: CSSGRTPLDTEAFF.

The J gene is TRBJ1-6, the V gene TRBV11-2; D call uncertain. Trimming cost V 4 bases and J 7 bases, with 14 bases left between them. Germline-derived CDR1 and CDR2 are SGHAT and FQNNGV. The CDR3 length is 15 residues. The chain's CDR3 is CASSSQAGSNSPLHF. CDR3 DNA sequence: TGTGCCAGCAGCTCCCAGGCCGGGAGCAATTCACCCCTCCACTTT. Looking up the rest from reference TRBV11-2 and TRBJ1-6 gives the full variable domain: EAGVAQSPRYKIIEKRQSVAFWCNPISGHATLYWYQQILGQGPKLLIQFQNNGVVDDSQLPKDRFSAERLKGVDSTLKIQPAKLEDSAVYLCASSSQAGSNSPLHFGNGTRLTVT.

CDR3 loop: CATSDRTGLSGANVLTF. The CDR3 bases are TGTGCCACCAGTGACCGGACAGGCCTCTCTGGGGCCAACGTCCTGACTTTC. The rearrangement links TRBV24-1 to TRBJ2-6; 7 nucleotides agree with TRBD1. This CDR3 comprises 17 residues. Germline loops: CDR1 KGHDR, CDR2 SFDVKD. Germline trimming cut 4 bases from V and 0 bases from J; bases unmatched to any gene: 5.

The chain carries TRBV5-1 and TRBJ2-2; 8 nucleotides align to TRBD1. The J segment lost 8 bases and the V segment lost 4 bases, leaving 4 bases of the junction unmatched. The germline gives CDR1 SGHRS, CDR2 YFSETQ. The CDR3 is made up of 13 amino acids. CDR3 protein: CASSPDRAGELFF. In DNA form, the CDR3 reads TGCGCCAGCAGCCCGGACAGGGCGGGGGAGCTGTTTTTT.

The CDR3 is CASSFGTGGAYEQYF. DNA of the CDR3: TGTGCCAGCAGCTTCGGGACAGGGGGCGCGTACGAGCAGTACTTC. V is TRBV7-2 and J is TRBJ2-7, with TRBD1 identical over 12 bases. V trimming: 3 bases; J trimming: 4 bases; junction bases outside the gene matches: 4. Per germline, CDR1 SGHTA and CDR2 FQGNSA. The CDR3 is 15 residues long.

This rearrangement joins TRBV5-1 to TRBJ1-2; tentative D call: TRBD1 (5 bases). Looked up from germline, CDR1 is SGHRS and CDR2 is YFSETQ. The CDR3 is 14 residues long. V lost 0 bases and J 5 bases, leaving 11 bases between the germline ends. CDR3 DNA sequence: TGCGCCAGCAGCTTGGAGGAGGGGCCATATGGCTACACCTTC. Encoded protein: CASSLEEGPYGYTF.

The CDR3 protein is CASSPGQGAPYGYTF. The CDR3 coding sequence is TGTGCCAGCTCACCAGGACAGGGGGCTCCATATGGCTACACCTTC. The chain has TRBV18 and TRBJ1-2; 11 positions agree with TRBD1. The germline CDR1 and CDR2 sequences are KGHSH and LQKENI. J was trimmed by 5 bases and V by 2 bases; bases with no gene match: 4. The CDR3 is made up of 15 amino acids.

CDR3 region: CASSPGTGVLSSYNEQFF. CDR3 bases: TGTGCCAGCTCCCCCGGGACAGGGGTCTTAAGCTCCTACAATGAGCAGTTCTTC. J is TRBJ2-1 and V is TRBV18, with 10 nucleotides matching TRBD1. Germline lookup yields CDR1 KGHSH and CDR2 LQKENI. This CDR3 spans 18 amino acids. The V gene end was trimmed by 6 bases and the J gene end by 0 bases; junction bases not matched to a gene: 11.

The V and J genes are TRBV27 and TRBJ1-5; D may be TRBD1 (5 bases). The germline V gene encodes CDR1 MNHEY and CDR2 SMNVEV (reference sequence). CDR3 length: 15 amino acids. V was cut by 5 bases and J by 7 bases, with 18 bases left in between. The CDR3 sequence is CASSPMGGVGQPQHF. The CDR3 DNA is TGTGCCAGCAGTCCTATGGGGGGGGTAGGGCAGCCCCAGCATTTT.

The chain carries TRBV19 and TRBJ1-5; weak D call: TRBD1 (5 bases). The CDR3 has 14 amino acids. CDR1 and CDR2 from the germline V gene are LNHDA and SQIVND (reference sequence). V was clipped by 4 bases and J by 7 bases, with 14 bases between them. The CDR3 protein is CASSKGQGGQPQHF. As DNA, the CDR3 is TGTGCCAGTAGTAAAGGTCAGGGCGGCCAGCCCCAGCATTTT.

This clone was observed a handful of times. The chain recombines TRBV7-9 with TRBJ1-6, with 10 bases matching TRBD1. The junction had 7 bases not matched to a gene; V was cut back by 5 bases and J by 9 bases. Germline values: CDR1 SEHNR, CDR2 FQNEAQ (reference sequence). The CDR3 is 15 residues long. This chain's CDR3 is CASSLTGGGSSPLHF. In nucleotides, the CDR3 is TGTGCCAGCAGCCTGACAGGGGGCGGATCTTCACCCCTCCACTTT.

V and J are TRBV11-1 and TRBJ1-1; 9 positions match TRBD1. The trim removed 4 bases at V and 6 bases at J, leaving 6 bases unmatched. Germline V gene lookup returns CDR1 SGHAT and CDR2 FQDESV (reference sequence). This CDR3 has 14 residues. CDR3 in amino acids: CASSSDRGRAEAFF. CDR3 DNA sequence: TGTGCCAGCAGCTCGGACAGGGGCCGGGCTGAAGCTTTCTTT.